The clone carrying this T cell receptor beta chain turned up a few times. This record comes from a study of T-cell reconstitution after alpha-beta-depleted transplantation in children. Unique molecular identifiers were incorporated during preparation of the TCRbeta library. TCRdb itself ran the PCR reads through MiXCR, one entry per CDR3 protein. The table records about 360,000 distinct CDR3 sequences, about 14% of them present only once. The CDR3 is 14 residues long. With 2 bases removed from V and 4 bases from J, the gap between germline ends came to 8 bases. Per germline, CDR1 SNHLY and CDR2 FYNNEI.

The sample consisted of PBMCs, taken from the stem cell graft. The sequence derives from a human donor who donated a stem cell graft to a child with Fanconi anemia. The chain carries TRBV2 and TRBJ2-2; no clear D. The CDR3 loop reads CASSENTITGELFF. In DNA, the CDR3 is TGTGCCAGCAGTGAAAACACCATCACCGGGGAGCTGTTTTTT.